A single sample gave rise to the 9 T cell receptor beta chains below, sequenced in a study of T cell responses to AZD1222 COVID-19 vaccine. Assay: immunoSEQ multiplex PCR; the TCRdb copy retains only in-frame clones and omits some. The sample includes over 50,000 clones, around 81% of them seen just once. Source: peripheral blood, taken 28 days after the second AZD1222 dose. Receptors originate from an adult who received the AZD1222 COVID-19 vaccine.

The chain has TRBV7-2 and TRBJ1-5, with no clear D. This CDR3 contains 17 residues. The V gene lost 5 bases and the J gene lost 5 bases, with 22 bases spanning the gap. CDR1 and CDR2 (germline): SGHTA, FQGNSA. DNA of the CDR3: TGTGCCAGCAGCCCGGCTCCCCACGGATCCAGCCATCAGCCCCAGCATTTT. It is translated as CASSPAPHGSSHQPQHF.

V is TRBV21-1 and J is TRBJ1-6. TRBV21-1 is described as a pseudogene. This CDR3 region has 12 residues. The CDR3 protein is CASSKLNSPLHF. For the CDR3, the DNA is TGTGCCAGCAGCAAACTTAATTCACCCCTCCACTTT.

The genes are TRBV7-3 and TRBJ2-1; D gene ambiguous. The CDR3 totals 15 residues. Trimming left V 0 bases short and J 5 bases short, with 11 bases between. Germline CDR1 reads SGHTA; CDR2 reads FQGTGA. As DNA, the CDR3 is TGTGCCAGCAGCTTAACTCTCGGCAAAAACAATGAGCAGTTCTTC. It encodes CASSLTLGKNNEQFF. Supplemented by reference TRBV7-3 and TRBJ2-1, the full variable domain reads GAGVSQTPSNKVTEKGKYVELRCDPISGHTALYWYRQSLGQGPEFLIYFQGTGAADDSGLPNDRFFAVRPEGSVSTLKIQRTERGDSAVYLCASSLTLGKNNEQFFGPGTRLTVL.

The rearrangement joins TRBV11-2 to TRBJ2-7; 11 bases match TRBD2. The V gene's germline CDR1 is SGHAT and CDR2 FQNNGV. The CDR3 covers 16 residues. Losses at the gene ends were 1 base for V and 3 bases for J; bases not matched to a gene: 5. As DNA, the CDR3 is TGTGCCAGCAGCTTAGGCCTTCTAGCGGGAGGCTACGAGCAGTACTTC. Translating gives CASSLGLLAGGYEQYF. The whole variable domain, filled in from reference TRBV11-2 and TRBJ2-7, reads EAGVAQSPRYKIIEKRQSVAFWCNPISGHATLYWYQQILGQGPKLLIQFQNNGVVDDSQLPKDRFSAERLKGVDSTLKIQPAKLEDSAVYLCASSLGLLAGGYEQYFGPGTRLTVT.

This clone was counted at least ten times. The sample contains more than one DNA sequence encoding this CDR3. The CDR3 loop is CASSSRLAGGYEQYF. The CDR3 DNA is TGTGCCAGCAGTTCAAGACTAGCGGGAGGGTACGAGCAGTACTTC. The rearrangement joins TRBV27 to TRBJ2-7; 14 positions agree with TRBD2. The CDR3 extends over 15 amino acids. From germline, CDR1 is MNHEY and CDR2 SMNVEV (reference sequence). V shed 4 bases and J 4 bases; nucleotides not matched to a gene: 3.

This chain joins TRBV19 and TRBJ2-2; TRBD2 matches 7 bases. V was pared by 5 bases and J by 7 bases, with 16 bases of the junction left unmatched. Germline loops: CDR1 LNHDA, CDR2 SQIVND (reference sequence). The CDR3 length is 17 residues. CDR3 loop: CASSPEATSSLGGELFF. The CDR3 DNA follows: TGTGCCAGTAGTCCCGAAGCGACTAGCTCCCTCGGCGGGGAGCTGTTTTTT.

The rearrangement joins TRBV28 to TRBJ1-4; no reliable D call. The CDR3 has 17 amino acids. Germline CDR1 MDHEN, CDR2 SYDVKM. V gave up 3 bases and J gave up 1 base, with 15 bases separating them. This chain's CDR3 is CASSFGRVWETNEKLFF. The CDR3 region has the DNA TGTGCCAGCAGTTTTGGCCGGGTTTGGGAAACTAATGAAAAACTGTTTTTT.

This clone appeared a single time. The chain joins TRBV10-3 to TRBJ1-5; D may be TRBD1 (5 bases). Germline CDR1 is ENHRY and CDR2 is SYGVKD. Trimming shortened V by 4 bases and J by 2 bases, and 15 bases separated the two germline ends. The CDR3 sequence is 16 residues long. The CDR3 DNA is TGTGCCATCAGTGCTTCCTTGGGGCATGGCAATCAGCCCCAGCATTTT. Its translation is CAISASLGHGNQPQHF.

This clone appeared a few times. The V and J genes are TRBV3-1 (or the pseudogene TRBV3-2) and TRBJ1-2; weak D call: TRBD1 (6 bases). Germline V gene data show CDR1 as LGHDT and CDR2 as YNNKEL (reference sequence). The CDR3 loop spans 14 amino acids. Trimming took 4 bases from V and 4 from J, leaving 13 bases between them. CDR3 sequence: CASSPLGAAYGYTF. Here the CDR3 DNA reads TGTGCCAGCAGCCCATTGGGGGCAGCCTATGGCTACACCTTC.